This TCR beta chain was identified in a study of cytomegalovirus exposure and HLA in healthy donors. V dropped 1 base and J dropped 7; count of bases not matched to a gene: 10. Germline V lookup: CDR1 MDHEN, CDR2 SYDVKM. CDR3 length equals 16 residues. Primers for the PCR totalled 60 Vbeta and 13 Jbeta. Assay used: immunoSEQ multiplex PCR; TCRdb lists only in-frame clones, some missing. In the table there are under 130,000 clones, under 85% of which are singletons. Sequencing input: PBMCs. The chain couples TRBV28 to TRBJ1-2; 9 bases are shared with TRBD1. This clonotype was obtained from a woman between 40 and 55 years old in good health and CMV-seropositive. The CDR3 coding sequence is TGTGCCAGCAGTTTATCAGGTGACAGGGGGTTGGTTGGCTACACCTTC. Its translation is CASSLSGDRGLVGYTF.